Reported below is one TCR beta chain. Use of 60 Vbeta and 13 Jbeta primers characterized the PCR. Data came from immunoSEQ multiplex PCR; TCRdb stores just in-frame clones and leaves some out. The repertoire holds roughly 90,000 clones, with 75% to 85% as singletons. Trimming stripped 4 bases from V and 7 bases from J, with 24 bases between. CDR1 is SGHRS and CDR2 is YFSETQ in the germline V gene. The CDR3 is 17 amino acids. This sample was taken from a study of cytomegalovirus exposure and HLA in healthy donors. Material for sequencing was PBMCs. The chain joins TRBV5-1 to TRBJ2-1; tentative D call: TRBD2 (7 bases). This clonotype was sampled from a man in his late teens or twenties in good health and CMV-seronegative. The CDR3 coding sequence is TGCGCCAGCAGCCTCGGAGGGGCGGGGGCTTCCGGGAATGAGCAGTTCTTC. Its protein is CASSLGGAGASGNEQFF.